This T cell receptor beta chain originates from a study of T cells after yellow fever vaccination. This clonotype was seen many times. The length of the CDR3 is 14 residues. V was pared by 6 bases and J by 6 bases, with 16 bases between. TCRdb independently ran MiXCR on the 5' RACE reads; one entry per CDR3 protein. Of 200,000 to 250,000 distinct CDR3 sequences listed, approximately 3% are singletons. The receptor's source is a man aged 18 to 29 who received the YFV17D yellow fever vaccine. The chain has TRBV12-3 or TRBV12-4 and TRBJ2-3, with TRBD2 as a possible D gene (6 bases). This sample comprised CD4+ T cells sorted from PBMCs, obtained 10 days after the yellow fever booster vaccination. The CDR3 sequence is CASSRDWGVDTQYF. CDR3 bases: TGTGCCAGCAGCCGGGACTGGGGTGTTGATACGCAGTATTTT.